This T cell receptor (beta chain) was recovered during a study of T-cell memory formation after mild COVID-19. Across the study: For the most part, TCR clusters were specific to one donor.

This clonotype was recorded many times. The antigen is not known. Employing constant-segment primers, 5'RACE generated TCR alpha and TCR beta cDNA libraries bearing sample barcodes and UMIs. Each CDR3 protein is one row after TCRdb ran MiXCR on the 5' RACE reads. The table shows approximately 440,000 distinct CDR3 sequences, with around 20% occurring only once. The CDR3 runs 12 residues. V was pared by 2 bases and J by 10 bases, with 8 bases between. Germline V gives CDR1 MGHDK, CDR2 SYGVNS. Study-wide findings and caveats: Some clones that responded turned up in pre-infection memory, which suggests that cross-reactive memory joined in. While clones contracting from day 15 to 85 were balanced between CD4 and CD8, later expanders leaned CD4+.

The J gene is TRBJ1-4, the V gene TRBV25-1, with D possibly TRBD1 on 5 matching bases. This clonotype was sampled from an adult woman who had mild COVID-19 (a few samples of this study predate the infection). Cell type and time point are not known. Sequenced sample: PBMCs or a T cell subset sorted from them (not recorded which). For the CDR3, the DNA is TGTGCCAGCAGTGAAGTTAGGGGAAAACTGTTTTTT. This sequence encodes CASSEVRGKLFF.